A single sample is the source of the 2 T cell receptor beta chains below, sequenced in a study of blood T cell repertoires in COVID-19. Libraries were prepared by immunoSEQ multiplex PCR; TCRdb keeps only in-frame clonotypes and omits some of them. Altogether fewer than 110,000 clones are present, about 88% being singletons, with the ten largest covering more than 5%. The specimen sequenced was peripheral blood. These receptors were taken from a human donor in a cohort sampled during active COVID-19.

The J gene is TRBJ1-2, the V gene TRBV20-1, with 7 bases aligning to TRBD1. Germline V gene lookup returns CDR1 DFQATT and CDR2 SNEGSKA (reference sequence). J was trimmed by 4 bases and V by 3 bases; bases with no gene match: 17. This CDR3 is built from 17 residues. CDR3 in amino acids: CSASPLLETGSGYGYTF. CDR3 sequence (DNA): TGCAGTGCTAGTCCCCTTTTAGAGACAGGGAGTGGCTATGGCTACACCTTC.

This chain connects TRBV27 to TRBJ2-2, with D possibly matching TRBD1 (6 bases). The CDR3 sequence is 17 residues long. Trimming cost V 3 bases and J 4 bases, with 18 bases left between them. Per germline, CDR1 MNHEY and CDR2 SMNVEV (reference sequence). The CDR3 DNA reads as TGTGCCAGCAGTTTGGGGGCCCCGAGACTATTCACCGGGGAGCTGTTTTTT. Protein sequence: CASSLGAPRLFTGELFF.